This T cell receptor (beta chain) was obtained from a study of OX40 agonist ivuxolimab in advanced cancers. Measured with immunoSEQ multiplex PCR; TCRdb has only the in-frame clones, and not every one. The sample yields about 32,000 clones, roughly 89% seen once. Study-wide results and caveats: CD8+ T cells (on average) carried more expanded clones than CD4+ T cells.

This clone occurred a few times. Its antigen is still unknown. The CDR3 extends over 12 amino acids. Trimming removed 4 bases from V and 7 bases from J; junction bases left unmatched: 4. Germline CDR1 SGDLS, CDR2 YYNGEE. Sequencing used CD4+ or CD8+ T cells sorted from blood, obtained in a trial of the OX40 agonist ivuxolimab. This TCR was sampled from an adult with an advanced solid tumor such as melanoma, head and neck, liver or kidney cancer. The V call is TRBV9, the J call TRBJ1-2, with 7 bases matching TRBD1. The CDR3 sequence is CASSIGQVGYTF. The DNA for the CDR3 is TGTGCCAGCAGCATCGGACAGGTTGGCTACACCTTC.